These 15 T cell receptor beta chains came from one sample sequenced in a study of cytomegalovirus exposure and HLA in healthy donors. Sequenced by immunoSEQ multiplex PCR; TCRdb stores in-frame clones only, minus some. This table has more than 55,000 clones, 70% to 90% appearing once. Material for sequencing was PBMCs. The receptors were sampled from a woman aged 18-29 years in good health and CMV-seronegative.

The chain couples TRBV25-1 to TRBJ1-1; tentative D call: TRBD1 (5 bases). Germline V gene data show CDR1 as MGHDK and CDR2 as SYGVNS. With 3 bases removed from V and 10 bases from J, the gap between germline ends came to 9 bases. This CDR3 has 11 amino acids. CDR3 loop: CASSEQGRAFF. DNA of the CDR3: TGTGCCAGCAGTGAGCAGGGAAGAGCTTTCTTT.

This chain connects TRBV28 to TRBJ2-3; 10 bases fit TRBD2. V dropped 5 bases and J dropped 2; count of bases not matched to a gene: 4. The CDR3 runs 15 residues. Germline CDR1 is MDHEN and CDR2 is SYDVKM. CDR3 in amino acids: CASSGAGGPTDTQYF. For the CDR3, the DNA is TGTGCCAGCAGTGGAGCGGGAGGGCCCACAGATACGCAGTATTTT.

The V and J genes are TRBV5-4 and TRBJ2-1; D perhaps matches TRBD2 (5 bases). The V end lost 0 bases, the J end lost 4 bases, and 11 bases lay between the germline ends. CDR3 length equals 15 residues. The germline CDR1 and CDR2 sequences are SGHNT and YYREEE (reference sequence). The CDR3 spells CASSLDRTSYNEQFF. As DNA, the CDR3 is TGTGCCAGCAGCTTGGACAGAACTAGTTACAATGAGCAGTTCTTC.

The V and J genes are TRBV10-3 and TRBJ2-1; D remains ambiguous. V lost 8 bases and J 11 bases, leaving 13 bases between the germline ends. Germline V CDR1 and CDR2: ENHRY, SYGVKD. The CDR3 extends over 11 amino acids. CDR3 region: CAISNFTKQFF. As DNA, the CDR3 is TGTGCCATCTCTAACTTCACTAAGCAGTTCTTC.

V and J are TRBV6-1 and TRBJ2-1; 11 positions match TRBD2. Germline CDR1 MNHNS, CDR2 SASEGT. The V gene end was trimmed by 4 bases and the J gene end by 2 bases; junction bases not matched to a gene: 4. The CDR3 is 16 residues long. CDR3 nucleotide sequence: TGTGCCAGCAGTGTGACTAGCGGGGCTCCCTACAATGAGCAGTTCTTC. This gives the protein CASSVTSGAPYNEQFF.

This clone was recorded once. This chain links TRBV18 with TRBJ1-2; D possibly corresponds to TRBD1 (5 bases). Germline CDR1 reads KGHSH; CDR2 reads LQKENI. V was pared by 4 bases and J by 0 bases, with 6 bases between. The CDR3 has 13 amino acids. CDR3: CASSRGTNYGYTF. The CDR3 DNA reads as TGTGCCAGCTCACGGGGCACTAACTATGGCTACACCTTC.

The chain recombines TRBV7-2 with TRBJ2-7, with 8 bases fitting TRBD1. The ends lost 1 base at V and 4 bases at J; junction bases unmatched: 9. The CDR3 loop spans 16 amino acids. The germline V gene has CDR1 SGHTA and CDR2 FQGNSA. The CDR3 DNA follows: TGTGCCAGCAGCTTAGAAGGGACAGGCGGTTATTACGAGCAGTACTTC. This translates into CASSLEGTGGYYEQYF.

The CDR3 coding sequence is TGTGCCAGCAGCCCAGGGACTAGCGTGACCTACGAGCAGTACTTC. Protein product: CASSPGTSVTYEQYF. The V call is TRBV4-2, the J call TRBJ2-7; 10 bases align to TRBD2. CDR3 size: 15 residues. V trimming: 4 bases; J trimming: 2 bases; junction bases outside the gene matches: 5. The germline CDR1 and CDR2 sequences are LGHNA and YNFKEQ.

This clone was counted once. The chain combines TRBV28 with TRBJ2-7; 13 nucleotides match TRBD2. Trimming removed 5 bases from V and 7 bases from J; junction bases left unmatched: 8. There are 15 residues in the CDR3. Germline-derived CDR1 and CDR2 are MDHEN and SYDVKM. CDR3 region: CASSTLAGGREEQYF. CDR3 sequence (DNA): TGTGCCAGCAGTACACTAGCGGGAGGGAGGGAGGAGCAGTACTTC. The full variable domain, completed using reference TRBV28 and TRBJ2-7, is DVKVTQSSRYLVKRTGEKVFLECVQDMDHENMFWYRQDPGLGLRLIYFSYDVKMKEKGDIPEGYSVSREKKERFSLILESASTNQTSMYLCASSTLAGGREEQYFGPGTRLTVT.

The chain has TRBV5-1 and TRBJ1-1; D is perhaps TRBD1 (5 bases). This CDR3 is built from 14 residues. Between the trimmed V and J ends, which lost 0 bases and 1 base, there was a span of 7 bases. Looked up from germline, CDR1 is SGHRS and CDR2 is YFSETQ. The CDR3 region is CASSLGQKNTEAFF. The CDR3 DNA is TGCGCCAGCAGCTTGGGACAGAAGAACACTGAAGCTTTCTTT.

This chain links TRBV28 with TRBJ1-2, with 9 bases identical to TRBD1. V trimming: 5 bases; J trimming: 5 bases; junction bases outside the gene matches: 9. The CDR3 contains 15 residues. Germline CDR1 MDHEN, CDR2 SYDVKM. The CDR3 DNA is TGTGCCAGCAGTCCCGGGACAGGGATAGGGTATGGCTACACCTTC. Its translation: CASSPGTGIGYGYTF.

This chain uses TRBV10-3 with TRBJ1-5; unclear D gene. CDR1 is ENHRY, CDR2 SYGVKD, per germline. V lost 3 bases, J lost 4 bases, and 10 bases lay in between. CDR3 length: 14 residues. The CDR3 nucleotides read TGTGCCATCAGTGATCTGGCCAATAATCAGCCCCAGCATTTT. It yields the protein CAISDLANNQPQHF.

The count of this clone is one. The rearrangement uses TRBV7-2 and TRBJ1-2, with 9 nucleotides matching TRBD1. From germline, CDR1 is SGHTA and CDR2 FQGNSA. The CDR3 covers 14 residues. V shed 3 bases and J 5 bases; nucleotides not matched to a gene: 4. CDR3: CASSFGTGTYGYTF. CDR3 in DNA: TGTGCCAGCAGCTTCGGGACAGGGACTTATGGCTACACCTTC.

This chain uses TRBV10-2 with TRBJ1-1; TRBD1 might be the D (6 bases). V lost 5 bases and J lost 5, with 18 bases in between. The germline V gene encodes CDR1 WSHSY and CDR2 SAAADI. This CDR3 contains 15 residues. In DNA form, the CDR3 reads TGCGCCAGCAGTACTAGAACAGGGTGGGATACTGAAGCTTTCTTT. Residues: CASSTRTGWDTEAFF.

This clone is a singleton in its sample. V is TRBV6-4 and J is TRBJ1-6; a possible D gene is TRBD1 (6 bases). Trimming removed 2 bases from V and 4 bases from J, with 21 bases in between. The germline CDR1 and CDR2 sequences are MRHNA and SNTAGT. This CDR3 region has 19 residues. CDR3 DNA sequence: TGTGCCAGCAGTGACCCCCCCGCCGCAGGGGTGCTATATAATTCACCCCTCCACTTT. Translating it yields CASSDPPAAGVLYNSPLHF.